This entry features one T cell receptor (beta chain) sequence. Its antigen is unidentified. CDR3 length: 14 amino acids. V gave up 6 bases and J gave up 8 bases; unmatched junction bases: 14. CDR1 and CDR2 from the germline V gene are SQVTM and ANQGSEA. The sample belongs to a study of T cell responses to AZD1222 COVID-19 vaccine. Study-wide findings and caveats: The donor cohort was predominantly white British with a female majority, and clonal diversity may have been underestimated.

Sequencing was performed with immunoSEQ multiplex PCR; in TCRdb, only in-frame clones are kept and a portion is missing. This repertoire shows approximately 110,000 clones, 87% found once; its top ten account for 4.5% to 6.5%. V usage is TRBV29-1 and J usage is TRBJ1-2; 8 bases line up with TRBD1. This sequence originates from an adult in good health. The sequences come from peripheral blood, collected on day 0 of AZD1222 vaccination. The CDR3 sequence: CSVTPGTGAEGYTF. CDR3 DNA: TGCAGCGTAACCCCGGGGACAGGTGCGGAGGGCTACACCTTC.